The T cell receptor (beta chain) described here comes from a study of control samples from healthy donors and cancer patients. Germline V gene sequence: CDR1 MNHEY, CDR2 SMNVEV (reference sequence). The CDR3 is 15 residues long. V shed 5 bases and J 11 bases; nucleotides not matched to a gene: 10. Profiling relied on immunoSEQ multiplex PCR, and the TCRdb table lists in-frame clones only, not all of them. The table lists 90,000 to 150,000 clones, more than 70% of them singletons. This clonotype was obtained from a man in his fifties in good health. Material: blood. J is TRBJ1-6 and V is TRBV27; 9 bases map to TRBD1. The CDR3 protein is CASSPARTGEPPLHF. The CDR3 DNA reads TGTGCCAGCAGTCCAGCCAGGACAGGGGAGCCACCCCTCCACTTT.